These 15 T cell receptor beta chains originate from one sample sequenced in a study of technical replicates of blood from a few donors. Some clones are missing from TCRdb's copy, which holds only in-frame ones; the method was immunoSEQ multiplex PCR. Seen here are about 74,000 clones, approximately 96% observed once, and the top ten hold around 0.37%. The material sequenced was T cells isolated from PBMCs. The source of these receptors is a human donor in good health.

On this clone: Other DNA sequences in this sample translate to the same CDR3. V and J are TRBV27 and TRBJ1-5; 8 nucleotides match TRBD1. Losses at the gene ends were 5 bases for V and 4 bases for J; bases not matched to a gene: 4. Germline loops: CDR1 MNHEY, CDR2 SMNVEV (reference sequence). There are 14 residues in the CDR3. CDR3: CASSLRQGNQPQHF. CDR3 nucleotides: TGTGCCAGCAGTCTAAGACAGGGGAATCAGCCCCAGCATTTT.

The V and J genes are TRBV14 and TRBJ1-2; perhaps TRBD1 as D (6 bases). The CDR3 totals 13 residues. Germline V gives CDR1 SGHDN, CDR2 FVKESK. Deletions cut 4 bases from V and 5 bases from J, with 11 bases between. Here the CDR3 reads CASSLQGLYGYTF. The CDR3 bases are TGTGCCAGCAGCCTACAGGGTCTTTATGGCTACACCTTC. The full variable domain, in which reference TRBV14 and TRBJ1-2 provide the parts outside the CDR3, is EAGVTQFPSHSVIEKGQTVTLRCDPISGHDNLYWYRRVMGKEIKFLLHFVKESKQDESGMPNNRFLAERTGGTYSTLKVQPAELEDSGVYFCASSLQGLYGYTFGSGTRLTVV.

The J gene is TRBJ1-1, the V gene TRBV19; D not resolved. Trimming cost V 3 bases and J 1 base, with 9 bases left between them. Germline lookup yields CDR1 LNHDA and CDR2 SQIVND (reference sequence). The CDR3 consists of 14 residues. The CDR3 protein is CASSISQPNTEAFF. CDR3 nucleotides: TGTGCCAGTAGTATCTCACAGCCGAACACTGAAGCTTTCTTT.

The chain joins TRBV9 to TRBJ1-5; TRBD1 agrees at 7 bases. Germline loops: CDR1 SGDLS, CDR2 YYNGEE. CDR3 size: 14 residues. Trimming at V came to 3 bases and at J to 6 bases, leaving 6 bases not matched to a gene. The CDR3 coding sequence is TGTGCCAGCAGCGAAGTGGCAGGGGGTCAGCCCCAGCATTTT. It translates to CASSEVAGGQPQHF. Full variable domain (missing parts from reference TRBV9 and TRBJ1-5): DSGVTQTPKHLITATGQRVTLRCSPRSGDLSVYWYQQSLDQGLQFLIQYYNGEERAKGNILERFSAQQFPDLHSELNLSSLELGDSALYFCASSEVAGGQPQHFGDGTRLSIL.

This chain connects TRBV29-1 to TRBJ2-1; 7 bases agree with TRBD2. This CDR3 is built from 15 residues. The junction had 14 bases not matched to a gene; V was cut back by 5 bases and J by 7 bases. The germline gives CDR1 SQVTM, CDR2 ANQGSEA. Written as DNA, the CDR3 is TGCAGCGTTTCTTACCTAGCGGTCCGTGTGAATGAGCAGTTCTTC. It encodes CSVSYLAVRVNEQFF.

This clone appeared once. The genes are TRBV7-3 and TRBJ2-1; 7 positions agree with TRBD1. J lost 8 bases, V lost 5 bases, and 12 bases had no gene match. There are 15 residues in the CDR3. Looked up from germline, CDR1 is SGHTA and CDR2 is FQGTGA. The CDR3 sequence is CASSLRQGLYYEQFF. The CDR3 coding sequence is TGTGCCAGCAGCCTACGACAGGGATTGTACTATGAGCAGTTCTTC.

V usage is TRBV9 and J usage is TRBJ2-7; D is perhaps TRBD1 (6 bases). CDR1 and CDR2 from the germline V gene are SGDLS and YYNGEE. The V gene lost 4 bases and the J gene lost 6 bases, with 26 bases spanning the gap. The CDR3 sequence is 17 residues long. The CDR3 loop is CASSPTFRRDTGGEQYF. The CDR3 nucleotides are TGTGCCAGCAGCCCGACTTTCCGTCGGGACACTGGTGGCGAGCAGTACTTC.

The chain links TRBV27 to TRBJ2-1; 8 positions agree with TRBD2. J lost 7 bases, V lost 2 bases, and 4 bases had no gene match. This CDR3 has 14 residues. Germline V CDR1 and CDR2: MNHEY, SMNVEV (reference sequence). The CDR3 DNA reads as TGTGCCAGCAGTTTAGCCCTAGCGGGTAATGAGCAGTTCTTC. Its translation is CASSLALAGNEQFF.

The CDR3, as DNA: TGTGCCAGCAGCTTAATCGGGAGACCCAGAGATACGCAGTATTTT. Its protein product is CASSLIGRPRDTQYF. The chain carries TRBV7-2 and TRBJ2-3; D is perhaps TRBD2 (6 bases). V lost 2 bases and J 5 bases, leaving 14 bases between the germline ends. Germline CDR1 is SGHTA and CDR2 is FQGNSA. This CDR3 is built from 15 residues.

This rearrangement joins TRBV13 to TRBJ1-2, with 11 bases matching TRBD1. In germline, CDR1 is PRHDT, CDR2 FYEKMQ (reference sequence). The CDR3 sequence is 14 residues long. The J segment lost 6 bases and the V segment lost 7 bases, leaving 7 bases of the junction unmatched. The CDR3 nucleotides read TGTGCCAGCATGGGGGACAGGGGGTTTCATGGCTACACCTTC. This gives the protein CASMGDRGFHGYTF.

V is TRBV2 and J is TRBJ2-7, with a weak D call TRBD2 (5 bases). The V gene's germline CDR1 is SNHLY and CDR2 FYNNEI. V gave up 5 bases and J gave up 2 bases, with 13 bases separating them. The CDR3 length is 14 residues. CDR3 loop: CASSPGLPPYEQYF. For the CDR3, the DNA is TGTGCCAGCAGTCCCGGACTCCCCCCCTACGAGCAGTACTTC.

The chain has TRBV10-3 and TRBJ2-5; 10 nucleotides align to TRBD2. V lost 2 bases to trimming and J lost 2 bases; unmatched junction nucleotides: 2. Per the germline V gene, CDR1 is ENHRY and CDR2 is SYGVKD. This CDR3 contains 15 residues. CDR3 nucleotide sequence: TGTGCCATCAGTGAGGCAGCGGGAGGGCAAGAGACCCAGTACTTC. It encodes CAISEAAGGQETQYF.

V is TRBV7-8 and J is TRBJ2-1, with a possible D match to TRBD1 (6 bases). The CDR3 runs 15 residues. V was trimmed by 2 bases and J by 4 bases, leaving 12 bases between them. Looked up from germline, CDR1 is SGHVS and CDR2 is FQNEAQ. The CDR3 nucleotides are TGTGCCAGCAGCTTATTGACAGGTCGGTACAATGAGCAGTTCTTC. It specifies CASSLLTGRYNEQFF.

The rearrangement uses TRBV18 and TRBJ2-7; perhaps TRBD2 as D (5 bases). The CDR3 runs to 13 residues. V lost 3 bases and J lost 0, with 6 bases in between. Germline V gene data show CDR1 as KGHSH and CDR2 as LQKENI. CDR3 residues: CASSPTSSYEQYF. Here the CDR3 DNA reads TGTGCCAGCTCACCCACTAGCTCCTACGAGCAGTACTTC.

The gene calls are TRBV6-5 and TRBJ1-1, with D unclear. This CDR3 comprises 12 residues. CDR1 and CDR2 from the germline V gene are MNHEY and SVGAGI. V shed 6 bases and J shed 3 bases, with 8 bases lying between them. The CDR3 DNA sequence: TGTGCCAGCAGCCGAGGAGACACTGAAGCTTTCTTT. Its protein product is CASSRGDTEAFF.